This T cell receptor (beta chain) appears in the sequencing data of a study of T cells after posttransplantation cyclophosphamide. Whole-study results and caveats: Donor CD8+ memory clones often dominated recipient blood repertoires at later times.

The CDR3 totals 19 residues. CDR1 LNHNV and CDR2 YYDKDF come from the germline V gene (reference sequence). Deletions cut 5 bases from V and 7 bases from J, with 30 bases between. Concerning this clone itself: What it binds is not known.

Assay used: immunoSEQ multiplex PCR; TCRdb lists only in-frame clones, some missing. In the table there are about 7,200 clones, more than 60% of which are singletons. The chain combines TRBV15 with TRBJ1-5, with D perhaps TRBD1 (6 bases). Sequencing used memory CD4+ T cells sorted from blood. The receptor was isolated from a woman aged 50 to 65 in good health and a related stem cell transplant donor. CDR3 residues: CATSQQKGHNAPLGQPQHF. Here the CDR3 DNA reads TGTGCCACCAGCCAACAAAAGGGACATAACGCCCCCTTAGGGCAGCCCCAGCATTTT.